The 30 T cell receptor beta chains in this list originate from one sample, sequenced in a study of neoadjuvant anti-PD-1 for oral cavity cancer. Time point in this sample: after neoadjuvant nivolumab, at surgical resection. Assay used: immunoSEQ multiplex PCR; TCRdb lists only in-frame clones, some missing. The data hold some 70,000 clones, with roughly 81% observed a single time. The material sequenced was PBMCs, taken after nivolumab (anti-PD-1) treatment. The receptors stem from a person between 40 and 79 years old with oral cavity squamous cell carcinoma.

This chain connects TRBV27 to TRBJ1-2; D perhaps matches TRBD1 (6 bases). V was trimmed by 3 bases and J by 6 bases, leaving 20 bases between them. The germline gives CDR1 MNHEY, CDR2 SMNVEV (reference sequence). This CDR3 has 16 residues. The CDR3 spells CASSFGVDRRQDGYTF. DNA of the CDR3: TGTGCCAGCAGTTTTGGAGTTGATCGACGACAGGATGGCTACACCTTC.

The V and J genes are TRBV6-5 and TRBJ2-7; D is uncertain. Germline values: CDR1 MNHEY, CDR2 SVGAGI. Trimming left V 0 bases short and J 3 bases short, with 12 bases between. This CDR3 comprises 15 residues. Here the CDR3 reads CASSYSPPGVYEQYF. CDR3 in DNA: TGTGCCAGCAGTTACTCCCCGCCTGGAGTCTACGAGCAGTACTTC.

This chain links TRBV10-3 with TRBJ1-2; 7 bases match TRBD1. CDR1 is ENHRY and CDR2 is SYGVKD in the germline V gene. This CDR3 region has 15 residues. Germline trimming cut 2 bases from V and 6 bases from J; bases unmatched to any gene: 9. CDR3 in DNA: TGTGCCATCAGTGAGGCCGACAGGGAGGCGGATGGCTACACCTTC. Translating gives CAISEADREADGYTF.

The chain carries TRBV9 and TRBJ2-1, with D perhaps matching TRBD1 or TRBD2 (5 bases each). V gave up 0 bases and J gave up 0 bases, with 7 bases separating them. This CDR3 has 15 amino acids. Germline V lookup: CDR1 SGDLS, CDR2 YYNGEE. CDR3 amino acids: CASSVGGYSYNEQFF. Here the CDR3 DNA reads TGTGCCAGCAGCGTAGGGGGGTACTCCTACAATGAGCAGTTCTTC.

This chain uses TRBV30 with TRBJ2-7; 10 nucleotides agree with TRBD2. Germline V CDR1 and CDR2: GTSNPN, SVGIG (reference sequence). The CDR3 has 16 residues. V was pared by 0 bases and J by 4 bases, with 9 bases of the junction left unmatched. This chain's CDR3 is CAWSVPRLAGVYEQYF. The CDR3 nucleotides are TGTGCCTGGAGTGTACCCCGGCTAGCGGGAGTATACGAGCAGTACTTC.

This clone appeared once. The chain links TRBV29-1 to TRBJ2-2; 8 bases are shared with TRBD1. This CDR3 is built from 13 residues. CDR1 is SQVTM, CDR2 ANQGSEA, per germline. V was pared by 4 bases and J by 7 bases, with 5 bases of the junction left unmatched. This CDR3 reads CSVARGQGGELFF. CDR3 in DNA: TGCAGCGTTGCCAGGGGGCAGGGCGGGGAGCTGTTTTTT.

The chain is built from TRBV30 and TRBJ2-5; 9 bases fit TRBD1. The DNA end is a closer match to TRBJ2-7, so the J assignment may be wrong. This CDR3 contains 13 residues. Germline assignment: CDR1 GTSNPN and CDR2 SVGIG (reference sequence). The CDR3 loop reads CAWSGDRAYEQYF. DNA of the CDR3: TGTGCCTGGAGTGGGGACAGGGCCTACGAGCAGTACTTC.

This chain uses TRBV7-6 with TRBJ2-5, with 15 bases matching TRBD2. This CDR3 spans 16 amino acids. CDR1 and CDR2 (germline): SGHVS, FNYEAQ. J lost 7 bases, V lost 5 bases, and 8 bases had no gene match. The CDR3 coding sequence is TGTGCCAGCAGCCCCGGACTAGCGGGAGGGCCAGGGACCCAGTACTTC. Amino acid sequence: CASSPGLAGGPGTQYF.

V is TRBV7-9 and J is TRBJ1-2; a weak D match, TRBD1 (6 bases). Deletions cut 4 bases from V and 11 bases from J, with 17 bases between. The CDR3 totals 13 residues. CDR1 and CDR2 from the germline V gene are SEHNR and FQNEAQ (reference sequence). This chain's CDR3 is CASSSGAGEGYTF. In DNA, the CDR3 is TGTGCCAGCAGCTCCGGCGCAGGGGAGGGATACACCTTC.

The rearrangement uses TRBV5-8 and TRBJ1-4, with a possible D match to TRBD1 (5 bases). V lost 0 bases to trimming and J lost 4 bases, with 13 bases between them. Germline loops: CDR1 SGHTS, CDR2 YDEGEE. CDR3 size: 16 residues. The CDR3 is CASSLAETAVNEKLFF. CDR3 sequence (DNA): TGTGCCAGCAGCTTGGCCGAGACAGCAGTTAATGAAAAACTGTTTTTT.

V usage is TRBV11-2 and J usage is TRBJ1-1, with 7 bases that match TRBD1. V trimming: 0 bases; J trimming: 7 bases; junction bases outside the gene matches: 8. Looked up from germline, CDR1 is SGHAT and CDR2 is FQNNGV. CDR3 length equals 15 residues. The DNA for the CDR3 is TGTGCCAGCAGCTTAGAAGGTTTAGGGGGCATTGAAGCTTTCTTT. Translated, it gives CASSLEGLGGIEAFF.

CDR3 nucleotides: TGTGCCAGCAGTGATGATCCCGGGACACTCTCCTACGAGCAGTACTTC. It codes for CASSDDPGTLSYEQYF. This rearrangement joins TRBV25-1 to TRBJ2-7; a weak D match, TRBD1 (6 bases). Between the trimmed V and J ends, which lost 3 bases and 0 bases, there was a span of 15 bases. Germline assignment: CDR1 MGHDK and CDR2 SYGVNS. This CDR3 is 16 amino acids long.

The gene calls are TRBV11-1 and TRBJ1-1; TRBD1 is a possible D gene (6 bases). The germline V gene has CDR1 SGHAT and CDR2 FQDESV (reference sequence). Trimming took off 6 bases at V and 7 bases at J, with 15 bases between the two ends. This CDR3 region has 13 residues. The CDR3: CASSSWGANEAFF. Here the CDR3 DNA reads TGTGCCAGCAGTTCCTGGGGGGCTAATGAAGCTTTCTTT. Combining the CDR3 with reference TRBV11-1 and TRBJ1-1 gives the whole variable domain EAEVAQSPRYKITEKSQAVAFWCDPISGHATLYWYRQILGQGPELLVQFQDESVVDDSQLPKDRFSAERLKGVDSTLKIQPAELGDSAMYLCASSSWGANEAFFGQGTRLTVV.

This clone turned up a few times. This chain links TRBV10-2 with TRBJ1-1; 9 bases line up with TRBD1. Germline trimming cut 8 bases from V and 4 bases from J; bases unmatched to any gene: 2. Germline values: CDR1 WSHSY, CDR2 SAAADI. The CDR3 covers 12 residues. CDR3 sequence: CASGQGSTEAFF. CDR3 coding DNA: TGCGCCAGCGGACAGGGGAGCACTGAAGCTTTCTTT.

The chain links TRBV10-3 to TRBJ2-1; TRBD2 is a possible D gene (5 bases). In germline, CDR1 is ENHRY, CDR2 SYGVKD. CDR3 length: 13 amino acids. Trimming cost V 7 bases and J 7 bases, with 14 bases left between them. The CDR3: CAIKSQEVNEQFF. The CDR3 DNA follows: TGTGCCATCAAGAGTCAGGAGGTGAATGAGCAGTTCTTC.

V and J are TRBV15 and TRBJ2-7, with TRBD1 identical over 10 bases. Looked up from germline, CDR1 is LNHNV and CDR2 is YYDKDF (reference sequence). V was pared by 1 base and J by 2 bases, with 5 bases of the junction left unmatched. The CDR3 loop spans 16 amino acids. The CDR3 coding sequence is TGTGCCACCAGCAGAGCCGGACAGGGGGGCGCCTACGAGCAGTACTTC. Protein sequence: CATSRAGQGGAYEQYF.

This clone was recorded once. This rearrangement joins TRBV6-1 to TRBJ1-4; D gene ambiguous. This CDR3 has 14 amino acids. The V gene's germline CDR1 is MNHNS and CDR2 SASEGT. Trimming pared 6 bases from V and 4 bases from J, leaving 12 bases between. In DNA, the CDR3 is TGTGCCAGCAGGAAGGACTCTGTTAATGAAAAACTGTTTTTT. Protein: CASRKDSVNEKLFF.

The gene calls are TRBV14 and TRBJ1-1, with D unclear. This CDR3 contains 12 residues. Germline CDR1 is SGHDN and CDR2 is FVKESK. V dropped 0 bases and J dropped 7 bases, with 6 bases sitting between them. As DNA, the CDR3 is TGTGCCAGCAGCCAAGATTGGAGTGAAGCTTTCTTT. Its protein product is CASSQDWSEAFF.

The chain has TRBV30 and TRBJ2-2; 8 nucleotides match TRBD2. Trimming cost V 5 bases and J 4 bases; bases outside gene matches: 12. Germline CDR1 and CDR2: GTSNPN and SVGIG (reference sequence). The CDR3 has 16 residues. The CDR3 region is CAWGGSGTYSTGELFF. CDR3 nucleotide sequence: TGTGCCTGGGGGGGTAGCGGGACCTATTCCACCGGGGAGCTGTTTTTT.

This chain uses TRBV5-1 with TRBJ2-1, with 11 bases matching TRBD2. Germline assignment: CDR1 SGHRS and CDR2 YFSETQ. The length of the CDR3 is 18 residues. The V segment lost 4 bases and the J segment 7 bases; nucleotides outside the gene matches: 16. Written as DNA, the CDR3 is TGCGCCAGCAGCCCGGGACTAGCGGAACGCCTCGGGGTTAATGAGCAGTTCTTC. Translation: CASSPGLAERLGVNEQFF.

The chain joins TRBV5-1 to TRBJ1-2, with D unresolved. This CDR3 spans 15 amino acids. The V end was cut by 4 bases, the J end by 0 bases, with 13 bases between. Germline V gives CDR1 SGHRS, CDR2 YFSETQ. The CDR3 DNA reads as TGCGCCAGCAGCCCGGAGCCGGGAGCTAACTATGGCTACACCTTC. This sequence encodes CASSPEPGANYGYTF. The whole variable domain, filled in from reference TRBV5-1 and TRBJ1-2, reads KAGVTQTPRYLIKTRGQQVTLSCSPISGHRSVSWYQQTPGQGLQFLFEYFSETQRNKGNFPGRFSGRQFSNSRSEMNVSTLELGDSALYLCASSPEPGANYGYTFGSGTRLTVV.

V usage is TRBV6-5 and J usage is TRBJ1-3, with 7 bases aligning to TRBD1. CDR3 size: 15 residues. Germline V gene sequence: CDR1 MNHEY, CDR2 SVGAGI. J was trimmed by 4 bases and V by 8 bases; bases with no gene match: 11. The chain's CDR3 is CASGDWTGLGNTIYF. Written as DNA, the CDR3 is TGTGCCAGCGGGGATTGGACAGGCTTAGGAAACACCATATATTTT.

The chain has TRBV7-3 and TRBJ2-3; 7 bases match TRBD1. J gave up 1 base and V 5 bases, and 9 bases lay outside the gene matches. The germline gives CDR1 SGHTA, CDR2 FQGTGA. This CDR3 is 16 amino acids long. The CDR3 sequence: CASSLQGVLGTDTQYF. The CDR3 nucleotides read TGTGCCAGCAGCCTTCAGGGGGTTTTGGGCACAGATACGCAGTATTTT.

The chain uses TRBV5-1 and TRBJ2-6; the D is unclear. The ends were cut back, 1 base at V and 0 bases at J, with 8 bases in the middle. The CDR3 length is 16 residues. Germline V gene data show CDR1 as SGHRS and CDR2 as YFSETQ. CDR3 sequence: CASSLSGSSGANVLTF. The CDR3 nucleotides read TGCGCCAGCAGCTTGTCGGGCTCCTCTGGGGCCAACGTCCTGACTTTC.

V usage is TRBV27 and J usage is TRBJ2-7; TRBD1 might be the D (6 bases). V lost 5 bases and J 1 base, leaving 15 bases between the germline ends. CDR1 MNHEY and CDR2 SMNVEV come from the germline V gene (reference sequence). This CDR3 region has 15 residues. CDR3 in DNA: TGTGCCAGCAGTGGCCCGGGACATCAGTCCTACGAGCAGTACTTC. Translation gives CASSGPGHQSYEQYF.

The chain carries TRBV28 and TRBJ1-1; D call uncertain. CDR3 length equals 13 residues. V gave up 3 bases and J gave up 1 base, with 6 bases separating them. From germline, CDR1 is MDHEN and CDR2 SYDVKM. CDR3 sequence (DNA): TGTGCCAGCAGTTTTAGGCCGAACACTGAAGCTTTCTTT. Amino acid sequence: CASSFRPNTEAFF. The full variable domain, with the rest looked up from reference TRBV28 and TRBJ1-1, is DVKVTQSSRYLVKRTGEKVFLECVQDMDHENMFWYRQDPGLGLRLIYFSYDVKMKEKGDIPEGYSVSREKKERFSLILESASTNQTSMYLCASSFRPNTEAFFGQGTRLTVV.

The DNA for the CDR3 is TGCGCCAGCAGCAACGGACAGACCATGAACACTGAAGCTTTCTTT. Residues: CASSNGQTMNTEAFF. The V and J genes are TRBV5-1 and TRBJ1-1; D possibly corresponds to TRBD1 (6 bases). Trimming shortened V by 4 bases and J by 0 bases, and 13 bases separated the two germline ends. There are 15 residues in the CDR3. The germline gives CDR1 SGHRS, CDR2 YFSETQ. The variable domain in full, with the rest retrieved from reference TRBV5-1 and TRBJ1-1, is KAGVTQTPRYLIKTRGQQVTLSCSPISGHRSVSWYQQTPGQGLQFLFEYFSETQRNKGNFPGRFSGRQFSNSRSEMNVSTLELGDSALYLCASSNGQTMNTEAFFGQGTRLTVV.

The V gene is TRBV7-8, the J gene TRBJ2-2; D remains ambiguous. Trimming took 5 bases from V and 6 from J, leaving 10 bases between them. Germline V lookup: CDR1 SGHVS, CDR2 FQNEAQ. The length of the CDR3 is 13 residues. CDR3 coding DNA: TGTGCCAGCAGCCCCGGAGACCCCGGGGAGCTGTTTTTT. This gives the protein CASSPGDPGELFF.

The chain couples TRBV9 to TRBJ1-1; D not resolved. CDR3 length: 15 residues. CDR1 and CDR2 (germline): SGDLS, YYNGEE. V was shortened by 3 bases and J by 1 base, with 13 bases between the two germline ends. CDR3 sequence reads: CASSGHGGRNTEAFF. CDR3 in DNA: TGTGCCAGCAGCGGACACGGCGGGAGGAACACTGAAGCTTTCTTT. The full variable domain, rest sourced from reference TRBV9 and TRBJ1-1, is DSGVTQTPKHLITATGQRVTLRCSPRSGDLSVYWYQQSLDQGLQFLIQYYNGEERAKGNILERFSAQQFPDLHSELNLSSLELGDSALYFCASSGHGGRNTEAFFGQGTRLTVV.

This sequence joins TRBV5-1 and TRBJ1-2; D remains ambiguous. CDR3 length: 14 amino acids. Germline V gives CDR1 SGHRS, CDR2 YFSETQ. Trimming cost V 0 bases and J 3 bases, with 9 bases left between them. CDR3 loop: CASSLASRDYGYTF. CDR3 in DNA: TGCGCCAGCAGCTTGGCCTCAAGGGACTATGGCTACACCTTC.